This T cell receptor (beta chain) appears in the sequencing data of a study of siplizumab effects on memory and regulatory T cells. To note about this clone: Its antigen is undetermined.

The CDR3 sequence is 16 residues long. Germline V CDR1 and CDR2: SGHTA, FQGNSA. Trimming took off 2 bases at V and 8 bases at J, with 19 bases between the two ends. The authors cocultured the mixed lymphocyte reaction cells at 37 degrees C for about six days. Data came from immunoSEQ multiplex PCR; TCRdb stores just in-frame clones and leaves some out. This sample yields fewer than 20,000 clones, of which under 50% are seen a single time; about 5.3% belongs to the top ten. This TCR came from a human donor in good health; the cells came from an allogeneic mixed lymphocyte reaction. Sequences were obtained from CFSE-low (dividing) CD4+ T cells sorted from an allogeneic mixed lymphocyte reaction. The rearrangement joins TRBV7-2 to TRBJ2-1; tentatively, D is TRBD2 (6 bases). The CDR3 DNA follows: TGTGCCAGCAGCTTACTCATCGCGGGTAGCGGCGATGAGCAGTTCTTC. It translates to CASSLLIAGSGDEQFF.